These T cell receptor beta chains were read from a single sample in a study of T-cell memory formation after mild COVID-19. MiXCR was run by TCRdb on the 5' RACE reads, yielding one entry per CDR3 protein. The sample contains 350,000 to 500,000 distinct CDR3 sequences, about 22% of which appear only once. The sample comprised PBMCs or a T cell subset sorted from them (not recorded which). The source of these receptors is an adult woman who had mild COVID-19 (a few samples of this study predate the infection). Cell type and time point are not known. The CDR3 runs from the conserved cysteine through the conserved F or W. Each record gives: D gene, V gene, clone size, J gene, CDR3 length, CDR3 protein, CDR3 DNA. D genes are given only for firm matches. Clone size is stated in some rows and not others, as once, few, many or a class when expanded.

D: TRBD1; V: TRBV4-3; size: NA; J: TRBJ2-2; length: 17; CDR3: CASSQPPGTGSTGELFF; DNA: TGCGCCAGCAGCCAACCACCCGGGACAGGGTCCACCGGGGAGCTGTTTTTT
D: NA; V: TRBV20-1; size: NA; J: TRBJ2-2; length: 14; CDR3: CSARGTAATGELFF; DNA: TGCAGTGCTAGAGGGACAGCGGCCACCGGGGAGCTGTTTTTT
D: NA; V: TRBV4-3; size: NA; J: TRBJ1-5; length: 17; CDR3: CASSRGWGGMGNQPQHF; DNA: TGCGCCAGCAGCCGGGGATGGGGGGGAATGGGCAATCAGCCCCAGCATTTT
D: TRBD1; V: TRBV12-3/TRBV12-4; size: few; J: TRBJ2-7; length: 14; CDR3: CASLPGTGIYEQYF; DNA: TGTGCCAGCCTCCCGGGGACAGGGATTTACGAGCAGTACTTC
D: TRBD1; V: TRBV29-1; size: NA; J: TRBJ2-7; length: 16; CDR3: CSVEALLTGNSYEQYF; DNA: TGCAGCGTTGAAGCCCTCTTGACAGGGAACTCCTACGAGCAGTACTTC
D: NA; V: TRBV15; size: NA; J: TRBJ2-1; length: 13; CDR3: CATSSSRYNEQFF; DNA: TGTGCCACCAGCAGCAGCAGATACAATGAGCAGTTCTTC
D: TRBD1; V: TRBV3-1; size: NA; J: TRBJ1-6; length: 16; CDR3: CASSQRGGQGNSPLHF; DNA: TGTGCCAGCAGCCAGAGAGGGGGACAGGGAAATTCACCCCTCCACTTT
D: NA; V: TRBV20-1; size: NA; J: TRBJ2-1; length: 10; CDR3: CSALAGEQFF; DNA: TGCAGTGCTTTAGCAGGGGAGCAGTTCTTC
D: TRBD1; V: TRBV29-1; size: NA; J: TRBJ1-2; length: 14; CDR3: CSVEQGGENYGYTF; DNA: TGCAGCGTTGAACAGGGGGGAGAGAACTATGGCTACACCTTC
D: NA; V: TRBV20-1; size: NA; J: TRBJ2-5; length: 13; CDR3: CSAREGSQETQYF; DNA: TGCAGTGCTAGAGAGGGCAGCCAAGAGACCCAGTACTTC
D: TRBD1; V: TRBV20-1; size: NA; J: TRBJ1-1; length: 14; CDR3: CSARGQAGRTEAFF; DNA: TGCAGTGCGAGGGGACAGGCGGGTAGGACTGAAGCTTTCTTT
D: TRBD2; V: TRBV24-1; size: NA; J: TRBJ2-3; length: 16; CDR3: CATSDLLAGAADTQYF; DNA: TGTGCCACCAGTGATTTGCTAGCGGGAGCCGCAGATACGCAGTATTTT
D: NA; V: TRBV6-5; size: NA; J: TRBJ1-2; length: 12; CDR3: CASLGPTYGYTF; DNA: TGTGCCAGCTTAGGACCAACCTATGGCTACACCTTC
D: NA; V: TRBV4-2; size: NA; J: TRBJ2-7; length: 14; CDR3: CASSQDPSGREQYF; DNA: TGTGCCAGCAGCCAAGATCCGAGCGGCCGCGAGCAGTACTTC
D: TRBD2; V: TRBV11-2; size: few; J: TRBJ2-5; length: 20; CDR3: CASSLDWGWASGRAGETQYF; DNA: TGTGCCAGCAGCTTAGATTGGGGCTGGGCTAGCGGGAGAGCTGGGGAGACCCAGTACTTC
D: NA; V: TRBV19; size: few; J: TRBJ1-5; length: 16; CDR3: CASSEKVRAGDQPQHF; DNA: TGTGCCAGTAGTGAGAAAGTCAGGGCTGGGGATCAGCCCCAGCATTTT